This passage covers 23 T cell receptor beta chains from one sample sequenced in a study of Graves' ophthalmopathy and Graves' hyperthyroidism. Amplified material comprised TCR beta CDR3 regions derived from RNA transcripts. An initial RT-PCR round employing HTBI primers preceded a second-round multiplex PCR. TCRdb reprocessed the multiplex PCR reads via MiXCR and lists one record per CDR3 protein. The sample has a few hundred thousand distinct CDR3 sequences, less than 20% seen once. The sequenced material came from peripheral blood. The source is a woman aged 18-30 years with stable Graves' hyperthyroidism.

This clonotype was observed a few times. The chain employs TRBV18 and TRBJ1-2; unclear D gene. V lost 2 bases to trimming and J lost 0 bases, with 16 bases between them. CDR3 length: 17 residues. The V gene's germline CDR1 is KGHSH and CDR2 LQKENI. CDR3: CASSPVAGLSSNYGYTF. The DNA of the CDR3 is TGTGCCAGCTCACCAGTCGCCGGGCTCAGTTCTAACTATGGCTACACCTTC.

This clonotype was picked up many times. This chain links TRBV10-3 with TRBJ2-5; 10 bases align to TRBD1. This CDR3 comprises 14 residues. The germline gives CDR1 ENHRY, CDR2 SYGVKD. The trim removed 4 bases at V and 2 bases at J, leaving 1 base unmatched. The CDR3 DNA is TGTGCCATCAGTGGGGACAGGGGACAAGAGACCCAGTACTTC. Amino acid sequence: CAISGDRGQETQYF.

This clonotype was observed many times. CDR3 amino acids: CASSEIGASNQPQHF. CDR3 DNA sequence: TGCGCCAGCAGCGAGATTGGGGCAAGCAATCAGCCCCAGCATTTT. V is TRBV10-2 and J is TRBJ1-5, with a tentative D call TRBD1 (5 bases). Deletions cut 6 bases from V and 1 base from J, with 13 bases between. CDR1 and CDR2 (germline): WSHSY, SAAADI. The CDR3 runs to 15 residues.

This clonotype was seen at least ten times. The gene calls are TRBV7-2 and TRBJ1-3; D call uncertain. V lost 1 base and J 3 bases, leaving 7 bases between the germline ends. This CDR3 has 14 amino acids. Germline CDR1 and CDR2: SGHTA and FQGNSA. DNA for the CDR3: TGTGCCAGCAGCTTAGGGACCAATGGAAACACCATATATTTT. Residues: CASSLGTNGNTIYF.

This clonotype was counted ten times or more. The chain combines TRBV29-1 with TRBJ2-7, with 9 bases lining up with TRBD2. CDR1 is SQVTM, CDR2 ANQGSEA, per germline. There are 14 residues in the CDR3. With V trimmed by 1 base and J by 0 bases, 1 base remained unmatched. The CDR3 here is CSVEGGGASYEQYF. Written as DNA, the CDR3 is TGCAGCGTTGAAGGCGGGGGGGCCTCCTACGAGCAGTACTTC.

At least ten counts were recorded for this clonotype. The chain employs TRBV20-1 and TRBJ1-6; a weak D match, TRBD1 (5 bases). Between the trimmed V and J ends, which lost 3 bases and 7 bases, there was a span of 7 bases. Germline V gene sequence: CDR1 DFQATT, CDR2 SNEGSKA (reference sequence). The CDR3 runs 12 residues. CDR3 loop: CSARGENSPLHF. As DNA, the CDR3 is TGCAGTGCTAGGGGGGAGAATTCACCCCTCCACTTT.

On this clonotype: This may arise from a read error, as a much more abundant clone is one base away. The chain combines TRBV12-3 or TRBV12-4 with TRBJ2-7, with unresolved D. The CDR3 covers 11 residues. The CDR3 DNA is TGTGCCACCACCTCGGGCTACGAGCAGTGCTTC. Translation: CATTSGYEQCF.

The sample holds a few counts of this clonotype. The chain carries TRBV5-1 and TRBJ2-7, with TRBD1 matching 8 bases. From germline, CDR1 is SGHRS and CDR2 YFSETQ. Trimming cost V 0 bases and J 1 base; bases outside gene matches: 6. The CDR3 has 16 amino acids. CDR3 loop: CASSLGGTGISYEQYF. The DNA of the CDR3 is TGCGCCAGCAGCTTGGGCGGGACAGGAATTTCCTACGAGCAGTACTTC.

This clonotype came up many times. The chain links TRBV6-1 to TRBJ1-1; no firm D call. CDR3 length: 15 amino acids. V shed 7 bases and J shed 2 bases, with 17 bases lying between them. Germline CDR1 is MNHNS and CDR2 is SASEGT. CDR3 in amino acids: CASNDLGSYNTEAFF. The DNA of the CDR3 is TGTGCCAGCAACGACCTCGGGTCATATAACACTGAAGCTTTCTTT.

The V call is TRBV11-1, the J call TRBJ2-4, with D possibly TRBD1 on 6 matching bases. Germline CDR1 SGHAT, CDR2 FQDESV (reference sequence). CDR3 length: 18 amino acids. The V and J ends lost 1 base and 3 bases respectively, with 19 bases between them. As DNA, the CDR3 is TGTGCCAGCAGCTTAGTCGTGGGGGCCGGGGTTATCAAAAACATTCAGTACTTC. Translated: CASSLVVGAGVIKNIQYF.

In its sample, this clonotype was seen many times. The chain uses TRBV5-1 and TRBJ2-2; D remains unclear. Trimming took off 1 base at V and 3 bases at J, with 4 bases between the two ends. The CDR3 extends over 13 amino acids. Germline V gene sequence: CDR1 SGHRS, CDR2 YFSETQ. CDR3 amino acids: CASSLTYTGELFF. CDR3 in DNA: TGCGCCAGCAGCTTGACATACACCGGGGAGCTGTTTTTT.

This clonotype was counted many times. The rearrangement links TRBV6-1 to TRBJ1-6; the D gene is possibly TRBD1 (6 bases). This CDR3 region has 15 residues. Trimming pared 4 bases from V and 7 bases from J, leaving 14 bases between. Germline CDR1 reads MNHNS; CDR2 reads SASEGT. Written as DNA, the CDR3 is TGTGCCAGCAGTGTCTTCCGGGACACCAATTCACCCCTCCACTTT. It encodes CASSVFRDTNSPLHF.

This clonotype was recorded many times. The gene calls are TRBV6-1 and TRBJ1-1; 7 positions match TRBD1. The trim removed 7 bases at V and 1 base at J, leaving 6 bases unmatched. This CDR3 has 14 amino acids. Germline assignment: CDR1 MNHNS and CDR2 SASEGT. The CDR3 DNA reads TGTGCCAGCACCGCGACAGGGCGGAACACTGAAGCTTTCTTT. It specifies CASTATGRNTEAFF.

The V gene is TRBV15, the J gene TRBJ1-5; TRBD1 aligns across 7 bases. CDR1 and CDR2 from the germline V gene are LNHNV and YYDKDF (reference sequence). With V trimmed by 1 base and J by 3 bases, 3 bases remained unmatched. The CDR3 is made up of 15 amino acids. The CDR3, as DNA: TGTGCCACCAGCAGAGCAACAGGGGACAATCAGCCCCAGCATTTT. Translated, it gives CATSRATGDNQPQHF.

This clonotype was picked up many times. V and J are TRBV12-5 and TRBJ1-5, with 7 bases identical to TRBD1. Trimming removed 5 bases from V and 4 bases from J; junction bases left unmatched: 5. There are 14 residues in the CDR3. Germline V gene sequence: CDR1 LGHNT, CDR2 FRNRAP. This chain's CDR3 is CASGTGQANQPQHF. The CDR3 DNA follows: TGTGCTAGTGGTACAGGACAGGCAAATCAGCCCCAGCATTTT.

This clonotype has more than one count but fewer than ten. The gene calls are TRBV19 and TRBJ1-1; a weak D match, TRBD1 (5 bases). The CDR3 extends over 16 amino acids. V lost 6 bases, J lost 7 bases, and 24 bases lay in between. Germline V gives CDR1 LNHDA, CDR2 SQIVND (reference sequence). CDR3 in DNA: TGTGCCAGTAGCAGAGCTAGACAGATCGCTAACTTTGAAGCTTTCTTT. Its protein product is CASSRARQIANFEAFF.

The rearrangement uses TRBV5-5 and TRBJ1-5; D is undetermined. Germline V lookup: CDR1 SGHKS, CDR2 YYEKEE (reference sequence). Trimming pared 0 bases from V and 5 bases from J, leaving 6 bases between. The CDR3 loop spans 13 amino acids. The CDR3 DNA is TGTGCCAGCAGCTTGGATAAAGATCAGCCCCAGCATTTT. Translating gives CASSLDKDQPQHF.

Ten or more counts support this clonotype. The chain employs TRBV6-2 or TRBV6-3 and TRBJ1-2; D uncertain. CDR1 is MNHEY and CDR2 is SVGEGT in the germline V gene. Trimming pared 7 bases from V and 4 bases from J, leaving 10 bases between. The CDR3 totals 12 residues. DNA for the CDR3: TGTGCCAGCACCGAACCCAGCTATGGCTACACCTTC. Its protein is CASTEPSYGYTF.

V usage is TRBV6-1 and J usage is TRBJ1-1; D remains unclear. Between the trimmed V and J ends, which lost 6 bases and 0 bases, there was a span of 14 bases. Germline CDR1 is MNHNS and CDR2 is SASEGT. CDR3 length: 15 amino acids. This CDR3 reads CASRDRMRMNTEAFF. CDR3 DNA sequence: TGTGCCAGCAGGGACCGGATGAGGATGAACACTGAAGCTTTCTTT.

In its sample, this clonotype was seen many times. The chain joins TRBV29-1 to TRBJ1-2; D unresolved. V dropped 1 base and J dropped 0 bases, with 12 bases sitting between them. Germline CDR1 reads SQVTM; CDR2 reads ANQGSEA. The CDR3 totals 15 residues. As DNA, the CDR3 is TGCAGCGTTGAAGGGGCAGCCCAAACTAACTATGGCTACACCTTC. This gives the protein CSVEGAAQTNYGYTF. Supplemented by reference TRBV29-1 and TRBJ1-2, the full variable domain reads SAVISQKPSRDICQRGTSLTIQCQVDSQVTMMFWYRQQPGQSLTLIATANQGSEATYESGFVIDKFPISRPNLTFSTLTVSNMSPEDSSIYLCSVEGAAQTNYGYTFGSGTRLTVV.

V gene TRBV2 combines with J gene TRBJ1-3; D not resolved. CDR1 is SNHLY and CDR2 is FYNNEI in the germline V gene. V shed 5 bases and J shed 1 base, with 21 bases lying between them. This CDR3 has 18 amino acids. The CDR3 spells CASSHRGQRTSSGNTIYF. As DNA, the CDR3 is TGTGCCAGCAGTCACCGTGGCCAACGGACGAGTTCTGGAAACACCATATATTTT.

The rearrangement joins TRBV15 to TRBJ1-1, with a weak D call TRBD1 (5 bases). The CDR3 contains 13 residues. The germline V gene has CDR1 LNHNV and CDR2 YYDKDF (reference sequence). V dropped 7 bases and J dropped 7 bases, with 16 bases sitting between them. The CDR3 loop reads CATMGLPASEAFF. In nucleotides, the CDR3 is TGTGCCACCATGGGACTCCCTGCCAGTGAAGCTTTCTTT.

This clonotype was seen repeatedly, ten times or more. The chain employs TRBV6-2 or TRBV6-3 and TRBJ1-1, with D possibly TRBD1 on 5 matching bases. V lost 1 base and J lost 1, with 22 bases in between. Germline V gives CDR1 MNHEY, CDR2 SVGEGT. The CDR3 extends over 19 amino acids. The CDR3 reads CASSYYPGRGVHRNTEAFF. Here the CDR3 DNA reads TGTGCCAGCAGTTACTATCCTGGACGGGGGGTTCATAGGAACACTGAAGCTTTCTTT.